The present T cell receptor beta chain was sequenced within a study of cytomegalovirus exposure and HLA in healthy donors. About the study: Within an early data release were about 80 million unique TCRs drawn from HLA-typed donors.

The CDR3 has 15 residues. Trimming removed 3 bases at V and 2 bases at J, with 8 bases between. The germline CDR1 and CDR2 sequences are SGHTA and FQGNSA. Vbeta (60) and Jbeta (13) primers were used in the PCR. Sequencing used immunoSEQ multiplex PCR; TCRdb keeps in-frame clones, though not all of them. The table has approximately 200,000 clones, more than 70% seen once; the top ten hold over 1%. Study results and limitations: Association of a missense DCLRE1C variant with TCR beta V- and J-gene trimming was reported in a later analysis. Prior analysis indicated that the majority of TCR beta V segments exhibited productivity approximately 90% or approximately 30% of the time.

Worth noting for this clone: The antigen remains undetermined.

This receptor was identified in a human donor in good health. The chain couples TRBV7-2 to TRBJ2-6, with TRBD2 as a possible D gene (6 bases). Material for sequencing was PBMCs. The CDR3 protein is CASSLRGTGANVLTF. The CDR3 nucleotides read TGTGCCAGCAGCTTGCGGGGTACTGGGGCCAACGTCCTGACTTTC.